Sequencing of this TCR beta chain was carried out in a study of T cells in localized non-small cell lung cancer. TCRdb's table, derived via immunoSEQ multiplex PCR, lists solely in-frame clones and lacks some. The data hold 35,000 to 50,000 clones, with 91% observed a single time. The V gene lost 4 bases and the J gene lost 4 bases, with 11 bases spanning the gap. The CDR3 sequence is 14 residues long. CDR1 and CDR2 from the germline V gene are SGHKS and YYEKEE (reference sequence). The clonotype was recovered from a woman aged 40-69 years with stage II lung adenocarcinoma. The specimen comprised PBMCs, sampled before any cancer treatment. This chain uses TRBV5-5 with TRBJ1-4; a possible D gene is TRBD1 (5 bases). CDR3 residues: CASSPGALNEKLFF. DNA for the CDR3: TGTGCCAGCAGCCCCGGGGCTCTTAATGAAAAACTGTTTTTT.